The clone carrying this T cell receptor beta chain was seen at least ten times. Its antigen is unidentified. Via MiXCR, TCRdb re-called the reads, giving one row per CDR3 protein. The table includes 450,000 to 550,000 distinct CDR3 sequences, 15% to 20% detected once. This entry comes from a study of T cell repertoires in cytomegalovirus infection. In the study overall: Indicated by public TCR beta signatures were CMV infection and matching HLA type. General study results and limits: Dominating the ex vivo response were TCR beta clonotypes that were CMV-specific and HLA-C-restricted. Of the TCR beta families, the public ones yielded a cumulative frequency that identified carriers of CMV plus the relevant HLA.

CDR3 size: 15 residues. Germline CDR1 SGHTA, CDR2 FQGTGA. V was pared by 6 bases and J by 3 bases, with 9 bases of the junction left unmatched. The rearrangement uses TRBV7-3 and TRBJ2-3; 7 bases fit TRBD2. The clonotype was recovered from a human donor in good health (CMV status not recorded). Some clones in this sample may be carry-over from other donors' samples. The sequenced sample consisted of CD8+ T cells from PBMCs. The CDR3 loop is CASSFGGRGTDTQYF. CDR3 in DNA: TGTGCCAGCAGTTTCGGCGGGAGAGGGACAGATACGCAGTATTTT.